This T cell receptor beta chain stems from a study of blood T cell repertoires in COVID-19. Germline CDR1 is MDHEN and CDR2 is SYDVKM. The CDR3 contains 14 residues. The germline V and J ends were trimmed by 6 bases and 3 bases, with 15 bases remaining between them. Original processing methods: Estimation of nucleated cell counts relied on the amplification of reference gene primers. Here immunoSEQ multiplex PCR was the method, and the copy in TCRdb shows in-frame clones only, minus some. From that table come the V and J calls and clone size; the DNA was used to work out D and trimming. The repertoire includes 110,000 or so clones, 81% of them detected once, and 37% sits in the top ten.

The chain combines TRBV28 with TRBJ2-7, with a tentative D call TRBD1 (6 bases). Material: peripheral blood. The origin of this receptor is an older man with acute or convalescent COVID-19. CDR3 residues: CASRVPRGNYEQYF. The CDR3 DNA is TGTGCCAGCAGAGTCCCCAGGGGAAACTACGAGCAGTACTTC.